The 18 T cell receptor beta chains below were found in one sample sequenced in a study of blood T cell repertoires in COVID-19. Here immunoSEQ multiplex PCR was the method, and the copy in TCRdb shows in-frame clones only, minus some. The sample comprises more than 250,000 clones, just under 90% of which are singletons, and 6.3% rests with the top ten. The sample consisted of peripheral blood. These receptors were obtained from a woman aged 50 to 65 with COVID-19, enrolled during active disease.

The CDR3 nucleotides are TGTGCCTGGAGCCCAGGGACTAGCGACTACAATGAGCAGTTCTTC. This translates into CAWSPGTSDYNEQFF. The chain has TRBV30 and TRBJ2-1, with 10 bases that match TRBD2. CDR3 size: 15 residues. Germline CDR1 is GTSNPN and CDR2 is SVGIG (reference sequence). The V gene end was trimmed by 3 bases and the J gene end by 3 bases; junction bases not matched to a gene: 5.

The V call is TRBV9, the J call TRBJ2-1; perhaps TRBD1 as D (6 bases). The CDR3 has 17 amino acids. The germline V gene has CDR1 SGDLS and CDR2 YYNGEE. The V gene lost 3 bases and the J gene lost 0 bases, with 16 bases spanning the gap. CDR3 loop: CASSGEQGLSSYNEQFF. In DNA form, the CDR3 reads TGTGCCAGCAGCGGTGAACAGGGCCTGAGCTCCTACAATGAGCAGTTCTTC.

This clone was picked up one time. The chain couples TRBV7-2 to TRBJ1-4; a weak D match, TRBD1 (6 bases). The CDR3 has 13 amino acids. Germline CDR1 is SGHTA and CDR2 is FQGNSA. V lost 1 base to trimming and J lost 13 bases, with 13 bases between them. CDR3 DNA sequence: TGTGCCAGCAGCTTAGATAGCGTCAGGGGACTGTTTTTT. As protein: CASSLDSVRGLFF.

For this clone: This sample includes further DNA sequences coding for the same CDR3. CDR3 DNA: TGTGCCAGCAGCCAAGCACAGGTGAACACTGAAGCTTTCTTT. Protein product: CASSQAQVNTEAFF. The V call is TRBV3-1 (or the pseudogene TRBV3-2), the J call TRBJ1-1; possibly TRBD1 for D (5 bases). V gave up 1 base and J gave up 0 bases, with 6 bases separating them. The CDR3 extends over 14 amino acids. The V gene's germline CDR1 is LGHDT and CDR2 YNNKEL (reference sequence).

The V gene is TRBV29-1, the J gene TRBJ1-2, with 8 bases identical to TRBD1. CDR1 is SQVTM, CDR2 ANQGSEA, per germline. J was trimmed by 0 bases and V by 6 bases; bases with no gene match: 6. The CDR3 consists of 14 residues. The CDR3 region has the DNA TGCAGCGTGGGGGGACAGGAATCTAACTATGGCTACACCTTC. Protein: CSVGGQESNYGYTF.

The J gene is TRBJ1-2, the V gene TRBV5-4, with 10 bases fitting TRBD1. Germline V gene sequence: CDR1 SGHNT, CDR2 YYREEE (reference sequence). The CDR3 runs 16 residues. V was clipped by 3 bases and J by 9 bases; unmatched bases: 14. CDR3 DNA: TGTGCCAGCAGCTCGGGACAGGGGATGATGTCTATGAGCTACACCTTC. It codes for CASSSGQGMMSMSYTF.

This clone was recorded only once. The gene calls are TRBV9 and TRBJ2-5; tentative D call: TRBD2 (5 bases). Germline V gene lookup returns CDR1 SGDLS and CDR2 YYNGEE. V lost 3 bases, J lost 0 bases, and 15 bases lay in between. This CDR3 spans 16 amino acids. Written as DNA, the CDR3 is TGTGCCAGCAGCGAGGCCCCACTGCGGGACCAAGAGACCCAGTACTTC. Translation: CASSEAPLRDQETQYF.

The table lists this clone with many counts. This rearrangement joins TRBV20-1 to TRBJ1-2; D is uncertain. The CDR3 covers 11 residues. V lost 3 bases and J lost 3, with 5 bases in between. Germline CDR1 DFQATT, CDR2 SNEGSKA (reference sequence). The DNA of the CDR3 is TGCAGTGCTAGGGAGGACTATGGCTACACCTTC. The encoded protein is CSAREDYGYTF.

The chain has TRBV25-1 and TRBJ2-1, with 7 bases identical to TRBD2. Germline V gene data show CDR1 as MGHDK and CDR2 as SYGVNS. The CDR3 runs 15 residues. Losses at the gene ends were 6 bases for V and 4 bases for J; bases not matched to a gene: 9. CDR3 coding DNA: TGTGCCAGCAGCGCCGCTCGCGGGGGTTACAATGAGCAGTTCTTC. This sequence encodes CASSAARGGYNEQFF.

This clone was found once. The chain uses TRBV27 and TRBJ2-7, with D possibly matching TRBD1 (6 bases). The CDR3 runs to 13 residues. CDR1 and CDR2 from the germline V gene are MNHEY and SMNVEV (reference sequence). V was clipped by 6 bases and J by 2 bases, with 11 bases between them. For the CDR3, the DNA is TGTGCCAGCAGATATTCAGGGGCCTACGAGCAGTACTTC. It is translated as CASRYSGAYEQYF.

V usage is TRBV18 and J usage is TRBJ1-3, with 9 bases that match TRBD1. Per the germline V gene, CDR1 is KGHSH and CDR2 is LQKENI. The CDR3 runs to 17 residues. J was trimmed by 7 bases and V by 3 bases; bases with no gene match: 13. CDR3 residues: CASSPYPGTGYLNTIYF. For the CDR3, the DNA is TGTGCCAGCTCACCTTACCCCGGGACAGGGTATCTGAACACCATATATTTT.

This chain links TRBV19 with TRBJ2-1, with TRBD1 as a possible D gene (8 bases). The CDR3 spans 15 residues. V was cut by 7 bases and J by 4 bases, with 17 bases left in between. CDR1 LNHDA and CDR2 SQIVND come from the germline V gene (reference sequence). The DNA of the CDR3 is TGTGCCAGTACCACAGGGGGGGGGCGTTACAATGAGCAGTTCTTC. Its translation is CASTTGGGRYNEQFF.

CDR3 nucleotide sequence: TGTGCCAGCAGCCGGGACGGACTAGCGGGACAAGAGACCCAGTACTTC. This codes for CASSRDGLAGQETQYF. The gene calls are TRBV6-2 or TRBV6-3 and TRBJ2-5; 12 positions match TRBD2. The CDR3 contains 16 residues. The J segment lost 2 bases and the V segment lost 6 bases, leaving 7 bases of the junction unmatched. Germline CDR1 is MNHEY and CDR2 is SVGEGT.

The V and J genes are TRBV7-9 and TRBJ1-2; D gene uncertain. CDR1 and CDR2 from the germline V gene are SEHNR and FQNEAQ (reference sequence). Deletions cut 3 bases from V and 8 bases from J, with 19 bases between. The CDR3 is 15 amino acids. The CDR3 loop reads CASSFSEDYVGGYTF. The CDR3 nucleotides read TGTGCCAGCAGCTTCTCGGAAGACTACGTGGGAGGCTACACCTTC.

For this clone: One junction end does not reproduce the germline sequence, and a read error may be involved. The chain joins TRBV13 to TRBJ1-2, with D possibly matching TRBD1 (6 bases). This CDR3 is 15 amino acids long. Germline V gene sequence: CDR1 PRHDT, CDR2 FYEKMQ (reference sequence). CDR3 protein: CASSPRTDLNYGYIF. Written as DNA, the CDR3 is TGTGCCAGCAGCCCCCGGACAGATCTTAACTATGGCTACATCTTC.

This sequence joins TRBV4-1 and TRBJ1-1; D gene ambiguous. Germline V gene data show CDR1 as MGHRA and CDR2 as YSYEKL. Deletions cut 0 bases from V and 9 bases from J, with 11 bases between. This CDR3 is 13 amino acids long. This chain's CDR3 is CASSQESVFKAFF. Here the CDR3 DNA reads TGCGCCAGCAGCCAAGAATCGGTATTCAAAGCTTTCTTT.

The chain uses TRBV4-1 and TRBJ1-2; TRBD1 aligns across 7 bases. Germline V gene data show CDR1 as MGHRA and CDR2 as YSYEKL. After removal of 4 bases from V and 5 bases from J, the junction contained 7 bases not matched to a gene. There are 14 residues in the CDR3. The CDR3 DNA reads as TGCGCCAGCAGCCCCTCCCAGGGGGTATATGGCTACACCTTC. Translated, it gives CASSPSQGVYGYTF.

This chain links TRBV4-3 with TRBJ2-1; 8 positions match TRBD2. Germline V lookup: CDR1 LGHNA, CDR2 YSLEER. Trimming took 1 base from V and 0 from J; bases not matched to a gene: 8. CDR3 size: 18 residues. CDR3 sequence: CASSQVSLAGFSYNEQFF. CDR3 in DNA: TGCGCCAGCAGCCAAGTGTCCCTAGCGGGCTTCTCCTACAATGAGCAGTTCTTC.